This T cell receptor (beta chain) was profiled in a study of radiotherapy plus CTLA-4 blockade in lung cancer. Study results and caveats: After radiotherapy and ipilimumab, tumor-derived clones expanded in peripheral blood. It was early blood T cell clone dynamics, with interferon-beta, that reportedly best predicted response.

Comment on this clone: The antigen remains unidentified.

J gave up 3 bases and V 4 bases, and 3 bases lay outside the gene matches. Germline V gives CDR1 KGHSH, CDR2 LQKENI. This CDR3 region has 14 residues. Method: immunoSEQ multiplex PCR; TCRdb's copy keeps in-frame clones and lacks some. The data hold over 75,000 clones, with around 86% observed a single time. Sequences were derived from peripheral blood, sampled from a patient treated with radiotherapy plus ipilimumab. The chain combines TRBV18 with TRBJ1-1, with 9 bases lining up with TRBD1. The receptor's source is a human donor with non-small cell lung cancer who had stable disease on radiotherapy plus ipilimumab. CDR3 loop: CASSHGQGYTEAFF. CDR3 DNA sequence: TGTGCCAGCTCACATGGACAGGGGTACACTGAAGCTTTCTTT.